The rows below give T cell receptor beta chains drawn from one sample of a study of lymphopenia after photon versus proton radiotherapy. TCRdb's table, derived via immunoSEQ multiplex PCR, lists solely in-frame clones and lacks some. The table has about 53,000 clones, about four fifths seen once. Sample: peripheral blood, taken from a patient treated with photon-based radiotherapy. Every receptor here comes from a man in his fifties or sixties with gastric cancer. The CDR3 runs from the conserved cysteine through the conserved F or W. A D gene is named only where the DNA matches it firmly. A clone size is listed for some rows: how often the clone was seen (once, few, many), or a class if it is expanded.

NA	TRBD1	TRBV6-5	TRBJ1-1	TGTGCCAGCCAGGGACAGATGAACACTGAAGCTTTCTTT	CASQGQMNTEAFF
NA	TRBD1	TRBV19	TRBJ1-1	TGTGCCAGTACCCCGACAGGGAGGACTGAAGCTTTCTTT	CASTPTGRTEAFF
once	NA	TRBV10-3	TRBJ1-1	TGTGCCATCAGTGGAACAGGGACTGAAGCTTTCTTT	CAISGTGTEAFF
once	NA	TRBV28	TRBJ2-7	TGTGCCAGCAGCTCTGAAGGCAGTGTCTCCTACGAGCAGTACTTC	CASSSEGSVSYEQYF
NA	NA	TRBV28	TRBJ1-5	TGTGCCAGCAGTTTTAGAGGGGTACATAGCAATCAGCCCCAGCATTTT	CASSFRGVHSNQPQHF
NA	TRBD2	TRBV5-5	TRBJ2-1	TGTGCCAGCAGCTTAGATGTGGGACTAGACAAGGGTGAGCAGTTCTTC	CASSLDVGLDKGEQFF
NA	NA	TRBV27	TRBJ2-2	TGTGCCAGCAGGTGGGGGGCAACCGGGGAGCTGTTTTTT	CASRWGATGELFF
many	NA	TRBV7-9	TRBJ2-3	TGTGCCAGCAGCTTAACGGGGAAGGGGACAGATACGCAGTATTTT	CASSLTGKGTDTQYF
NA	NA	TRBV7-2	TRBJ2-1	TGTGCCAGCAGCCGGGAGAGTCTCACGAGCAATGAGCAGTTCTTC	CASSRESLTSNEQFF
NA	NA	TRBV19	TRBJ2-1	TGTGCCAGTAGTATCAGGGGAAATGAGCAGTTCTTC	CASSIRGNEQFF
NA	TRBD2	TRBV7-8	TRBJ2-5	TGTGCCAGCAGCTCTTATAGCGGGAGAGGTGAGACCCAGTACTTC	CASSSYSGRGETQYF
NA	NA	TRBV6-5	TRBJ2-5	TGTGCCAGCAGTTACTCGAGATTCTGGACGGATGGGCCCCAGTACTTC	CASSYSRFWTDGPQYF
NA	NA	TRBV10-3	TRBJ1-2	TGTGCCATCAGTGATTCGGACACGGGCTATGGCTACACCTTC	CAISDSDTGYGYTF
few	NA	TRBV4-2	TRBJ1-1	TGTGCCAGCAGCCTCGAGACAGACTATGAAGCTTTCTTT	CASSLETDYEAFF
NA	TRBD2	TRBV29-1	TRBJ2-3	TGCAGCACCATAGCGGGAGGAGACACAGATACGCAGTATTTT	CSTIAGGDTDTQYF
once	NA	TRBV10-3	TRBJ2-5	TGTGCCATCAGTTCAGCGGGGAGGGGGAGAGAGACCCAGTACTTC	CAISSAGRGRETQYF
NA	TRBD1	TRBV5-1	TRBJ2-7	TGCGCCAGCAGCTCCCGACAGGGGGGCTACGAGCAGTACTTC	CASSSRQGGYEQYF
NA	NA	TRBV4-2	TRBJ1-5	TGTGCCAGCAGCCAACTCTCCGGGAAGGAGCCCCAGCATTTT	CASSQLSGKEPQHF
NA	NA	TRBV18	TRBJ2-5	TGTGCCAGCTCACCAGGCCAGGGGGGGGAGACCCAGTACTTC	CASSPGQGGETQYF
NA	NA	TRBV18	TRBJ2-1	TGTGCCAGCTCACCCGGGGCGGCTGGACGGACCTACAATGAGCAGTTCTTC	CASSPGAAGRTYNEQFF
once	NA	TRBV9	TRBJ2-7	TGTGCCAGCAGCGTGGGGCCCTCCTACGAGCAGTACTTC	CASSVGPSYEQYF
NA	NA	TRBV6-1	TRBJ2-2	TGTGCCAGCAGTGAATATCCGAACACCGGGGAGCTGTTTTTT	CASSEYPNTGELFF
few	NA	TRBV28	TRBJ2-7	TGTGCCAGCAGCCTGGACCCTTCCTCCTACGAGCAGTACTTC	CASSLDPSSYEQYF
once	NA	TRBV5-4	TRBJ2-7	TGTGCCAGCAGCTGGAGGGGGGCGTACGAGCAGTACTTC	CASSWRGAYEQYF
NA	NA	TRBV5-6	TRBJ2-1	TGTGCCAGCAGGGGGCCTACCTCCTACAATGAGCAGTTCTTC	CASRGPTSYNEQFF
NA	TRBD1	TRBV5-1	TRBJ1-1	TGCGCCAGCAGCCGGGACAGCACGAACACTGAAGCTTTCTTT	CASSRDSTNTEAFF
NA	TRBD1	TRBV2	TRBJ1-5	TGTGCCAGCAGTGAGGACGGACAGGGTATGCGGCCCCAGCATTTT	CASSEDGQGMRPQHF
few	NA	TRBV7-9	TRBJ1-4	TGTGCCAGCAGCTTATTGGGGGGCGCGGGTGAAAAACTGTTTTTT	CASSLLGGAGEKLFF
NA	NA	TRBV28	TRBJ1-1	TGTGCCAGCAGTTATACGATACGGACCCAGGTTACTGAAGCTTTCTTT	CASSYTIRTQVTEAFF
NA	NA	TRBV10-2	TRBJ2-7	TGCGCCAGCAGTGACATGGGGGCATACGAGCAGTACTTC	CASSDMGAYEQYF
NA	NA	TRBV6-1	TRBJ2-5	TGTGCCAGCAGCCCAGGAGGGGGCTGGGAGACCCAGTACTTC	CASSPGGGWETQYF
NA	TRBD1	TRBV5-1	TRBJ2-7	TGCGCCAGCAGCCCCAGGCACAGGGGTGATTTCGAGCAGTACTTC	CASSPRHRGDFEQYF
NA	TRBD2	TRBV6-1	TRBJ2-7	TGTGCCAGCATCCGACTAGCGGGGACCGCCTACGAGCAGTACTTC	CASIRLAGTAYEQYF
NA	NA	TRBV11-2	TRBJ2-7	TGTGCCAGCAGCTTAGGGGCAGAAGACTACGAGCAGTACTTC	CASSLGAEDYEQYF
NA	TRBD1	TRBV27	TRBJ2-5	TGTGCCAGCAGTTTATCCGACAGGGGAGAGACCCAGTACTTC	CASSLSDRGETQYF
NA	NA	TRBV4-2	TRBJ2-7	TGTGCCAGCAGCCAAGAGCCTAGCGAGGTCCAGTACTTC	CASSQEPSEVQYF
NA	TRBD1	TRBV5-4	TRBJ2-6	TGTGCCAGCAGCTTGGCCGGGACAGGGTCGGTTGGGGCCAACGTCCTGACTTTC	CASSLAGTGSVGANVLTF